This T cell receptor beta chain was sequenced for a study of T cell changes during pregnancy in multiple sclerosis. Trimming removed 6 bases at V and 5 bases at J, with 11 bases between. The CDR3 totals 13 residues. Generated by immunoSEQ multiplex PCR, the TCRdb table keeps only in-frame clones and is missing some. The repertoire holds tens of thousands of clones, 80% to 90% seen once, with 6.5% to 8.5% in the top ten. The chain has TRBV23-1 and TRBJ1-5; weak D call: TRBD1 (5 bases). TRBV23-1 carries the ORF label, with uncertain function. This receptor was obtained from a female donor with multiple sclerosis, enrolled in a pregnancy study. The sequences come from CD8+ T cells from peripheral blood mononuclear cells, collected in the second trimester of pregnancy. Here the CDR3 DNA reads TGCGCCAGCAGACTTCAGGGCGATCAGCCCCAGCATTTT. Protein product: CASRLQGDQPQHF.